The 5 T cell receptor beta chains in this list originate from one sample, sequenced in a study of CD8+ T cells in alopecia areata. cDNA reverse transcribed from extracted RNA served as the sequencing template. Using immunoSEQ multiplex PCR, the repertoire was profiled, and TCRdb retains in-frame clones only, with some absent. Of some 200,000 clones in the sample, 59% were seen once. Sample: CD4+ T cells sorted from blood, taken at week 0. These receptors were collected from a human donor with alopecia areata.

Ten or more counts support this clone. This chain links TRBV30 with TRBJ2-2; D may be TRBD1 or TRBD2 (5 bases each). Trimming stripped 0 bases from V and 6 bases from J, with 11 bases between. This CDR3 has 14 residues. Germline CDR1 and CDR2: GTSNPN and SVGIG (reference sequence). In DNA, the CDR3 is TGTGCCTGGAGTGTCCAGGGAGTACCCGGGGAGCTGTTTTTT. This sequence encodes CAWSVQGVPGELFF.

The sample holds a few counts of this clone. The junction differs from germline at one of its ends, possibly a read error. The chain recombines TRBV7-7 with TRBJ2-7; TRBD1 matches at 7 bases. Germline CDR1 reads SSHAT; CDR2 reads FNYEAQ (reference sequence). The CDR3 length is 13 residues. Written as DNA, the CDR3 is TGTGCTAGCAGCTCAACAGGGGTCAGCGAGCAGTACTTC. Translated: CASSSTGVSEQYF.

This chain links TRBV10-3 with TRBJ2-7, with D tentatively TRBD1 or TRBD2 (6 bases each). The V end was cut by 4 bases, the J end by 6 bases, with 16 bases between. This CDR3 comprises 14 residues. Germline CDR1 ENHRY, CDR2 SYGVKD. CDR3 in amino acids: CAISGGGIVSEQYF. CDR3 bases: TGTGCCATCAGTGGAGGGGGGATAGTTTCCGAGCAGTACTTC.

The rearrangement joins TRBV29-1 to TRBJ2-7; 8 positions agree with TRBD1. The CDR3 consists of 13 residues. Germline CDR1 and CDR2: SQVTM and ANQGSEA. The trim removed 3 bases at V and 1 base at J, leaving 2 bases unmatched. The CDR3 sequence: CSVDGTGSYEQYF. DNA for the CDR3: TGCAGCGTTGACGGGACAGGATCCTACGAGCAGTACTTC.

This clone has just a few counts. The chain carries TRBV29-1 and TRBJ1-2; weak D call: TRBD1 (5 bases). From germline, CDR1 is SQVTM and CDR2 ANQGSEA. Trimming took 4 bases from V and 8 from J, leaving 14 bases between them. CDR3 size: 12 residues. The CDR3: CSVVRGNQGYTF. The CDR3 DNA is TGCAGCGTTGTGAGGGGTAATCAGGGCTACACCTTC.